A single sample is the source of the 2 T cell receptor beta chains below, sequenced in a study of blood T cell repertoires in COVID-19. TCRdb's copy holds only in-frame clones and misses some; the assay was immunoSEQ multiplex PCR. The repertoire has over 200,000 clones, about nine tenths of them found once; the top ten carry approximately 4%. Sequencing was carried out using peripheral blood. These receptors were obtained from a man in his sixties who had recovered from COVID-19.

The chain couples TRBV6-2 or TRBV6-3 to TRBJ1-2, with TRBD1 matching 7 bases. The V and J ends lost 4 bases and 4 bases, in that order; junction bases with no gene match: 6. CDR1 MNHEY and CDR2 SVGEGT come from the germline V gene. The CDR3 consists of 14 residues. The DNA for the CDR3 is TGTGCCAGCAGTTCGCAACAGGGGACCTATGGCTACACCTTC. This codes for CASSSQQGTYGYTF.

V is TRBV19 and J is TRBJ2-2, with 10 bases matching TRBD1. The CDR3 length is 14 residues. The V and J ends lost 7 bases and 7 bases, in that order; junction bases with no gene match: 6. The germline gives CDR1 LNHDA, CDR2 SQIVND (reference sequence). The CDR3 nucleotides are TGTGCCAGTACCGGGACAGGGGATCTCGGGGAGCTGTTTTTT. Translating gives CASTGTGDLGELFF.